One and the same sample provided the 5 T cell receptor beta chains below, sequenced in a study of shared clonotypes between healthy human individuals. Using immunoSEQ multiplex PCR, the repertoire was profiled, and TCRdb retains in-frame clones only, with some absent. Among 550,000 to 600,000 clones listed, 95% to 98% were seen once. Naive CD8 isolation took CD45RO-negative cells positively selected for CCR7 and excluded terminally differentiated effector memory CD45RA+ cells. The sequenced sample was naive CD8+ T cells sorted from blood. The receptors come from a man younger than 45 in good health.

This clone was detected only once. The DNA of the CDR3 is TGTGCCAGCTTCGGCGTGGACAGGGAGCCTTACGAGCAGTACTTC. Amino acids: CASFGVDREPYEQYF. V usage is TRBV27 and J usage is TRBJ2-7, with TRBD1 matching 8 bases. The CDR3 has 15 amino acids. The germline CDR1 and CDR2 sequences are MNHEY and SMNVEV (reference sequence). V was clipped by 8 bases and J by 4 bases; unmatched bases: 13.

J is TRBJ2-7 and V is TRBV7-8; TRBD2 matches at 9 bases. Trimming took 1 base from V and 0 from J; bases not matched to a gene: 4. From germline, CDR1 is SGHVS and CDR2 FQNEAQ. This CDR3 comprises 16 residues. CDR3 protein: CASSLEASGNSYEQYF. The CDR3, as DNA: TGTGCCAGCAGCTTAGAGGCTAGCGGGAACTCCTACGAGCAGTACTTC. Supplemented by reference TRBV7-8 and TRBJ2-7, the full variable domain reads GAGVSQSPRYKVAKRGQDVALRCDPISGHVSLFWYQQALGQGPEFLTYFQNEAQLDKSGLPSDRFFAERPEGSVSTLKIQRTQQEDSAVYLCASSLEASGNSYEQYFGPGTRLTVT.

V and J are TRBV28 and TRBJ2-1, with 10 bases identical to TRBD2. The CDR3 has 14 residues. Germline V gene data show CDR1 as MDHEN and CDR2 as SYDVKM. The junction had 4 bases not matched to a gene; V was cut back by 7 bases and J by 4 bases. The CDR3 reads CASNGLAAYNEQFF. CDR3 nucleotides: TGTGCCAGCAACGGACTAGCGGCTTACAATGAGCAGTTCTTC.

The rearrangement links TRBV7-2 to TRBJ2-7; D may be TRBD1 (6 bases). CDR1 SGHTA and CDR2 FQGNSA come from the germline V gene. This CDR3 spans 13 amino acids. Trimming removed 4 bases at V and 9 bases at J, with 16 bases between. The CDR3 DNA reads as TGTGCCAGCAGCTCCGGGGACATCTTTGGGCAGTACTTC. It encodes CASSSGDIFGQYF.

The V and J genes are TRBV7-9 and TRBJ1-1; D is ambiguous. The CDR3 spans 16 residues. Per the germline V gene, CDR1 is SEHNR and CDR2 is FQNEAQ (reference sequence). The V and J ends lost 5 bases and 2 bases respectively, with 18 bases between them. Here the CDR3 DNA reads TGTGCCAGCAGCCCTAGGATGTGGGAAGTCAACACTGAAGCTTTCTTT. It encodes CASSPRMWEVNTEAFF.